The entry below describes one TCR beta chain. Antigen specificity is unknown. The entry originates in a study of CD8+ T cells in alopecia areata. Study-wide findings and caveats: Sharing of TCRs across patients appeared less clear than in mice, possibly for HLA-related reasons. Affected scalp, especially in alopecia totalis/universalis, had a higher clonality than normal scalp did.

After isolation, RNA underwent reverse transcription to generate cDNA as the sequencing template. The table came from immunoSEQ multiplex PCR; TCRdb's copy has only in-frame clones and leaves some out. Among about 100,000 clones listed, 50% to 60% were seen once. Trimming at V came to 5 bases and at J to 5 bases, leaving 15 bases not matched to a gene. From germline, CDR1 is MNHEY and CDR2 SMNVEV (reference sequence). The CDR3 spans 16 residues. Punch biopsies of lesional scalp, plus peripheral blood, were taken from alopecia areata patients. The sorting of PBMCs gave CD4+ and CD8+ T cells. The sequence was collected from a human donor with alopecia areata. J is TRBJ2-7 and V is TRBV27, with 7 bases aligning to TRBD1. The sequencing sample was made of NKG2D-low CD8+ T cells sorted from blood. For the CDR3, the DNA is TGTGCCAGCAGTCCCGAAACAGGGGCTTACGGGGACGAGCAGTACTTC. It encodes CASSPETGAYGDEQYF.